This T cell receptor beta chain is drawn from a study of shared clonotypes between healthy human individuals. Study background: Those who served as donors were a couple of women and three men between the ages of 18 and 49. Whole-study findings and limits: About 5% was the fraction of naive CD4 clonotypes found shared across several donors.

A note on this clone: No antigen is known for it.

TCRdb's copy holds only in-frame clones and misses some; the assay was immunoSEQ multiplex PCR. The data hold 500,000 or so clones, with approximately 95% observed a single time. This CDR3 has 16 residues. Germline lookup yields CDR1 LNHDA and CDR2 SQIVND (reference sequence). J gave up 3 bases and V 1 base, and 7 bases lay outside the gene matches. This chain links TRBV19 with TRBJ1-2; 8 nucleotides line up with TRBD1. This clonotype originated in a woman aged 25 to 39 in good health. The source material was naive CD4+ T cells sorted from blood. Subset noted: CD45RA+ positively selected. The CDR3 protein is CASSIGLGQAYYGYTF. Written as DNA, the CDR3 is TGTGCCAGTAGTATAGGACTGGGACAGGCCTACTATGGCTACACCTTC.